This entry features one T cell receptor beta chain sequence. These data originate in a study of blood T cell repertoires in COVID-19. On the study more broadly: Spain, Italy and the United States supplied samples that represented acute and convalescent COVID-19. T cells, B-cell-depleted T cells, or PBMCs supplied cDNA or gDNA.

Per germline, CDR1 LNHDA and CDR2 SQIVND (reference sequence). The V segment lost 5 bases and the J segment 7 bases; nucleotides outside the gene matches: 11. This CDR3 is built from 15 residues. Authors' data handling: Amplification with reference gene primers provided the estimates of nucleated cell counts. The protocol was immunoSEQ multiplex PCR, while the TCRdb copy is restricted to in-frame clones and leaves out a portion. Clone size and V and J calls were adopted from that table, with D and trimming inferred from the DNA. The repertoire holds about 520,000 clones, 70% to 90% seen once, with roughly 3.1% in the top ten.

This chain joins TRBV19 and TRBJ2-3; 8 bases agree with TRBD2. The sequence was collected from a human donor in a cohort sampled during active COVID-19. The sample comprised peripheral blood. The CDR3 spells CASSPPGLVQYTQYF. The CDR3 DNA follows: TGTGCCAGTAGTCCGCCGGGACTAGTTCAATATACGCAGTATTTT.